A selection of T cell receptor beta chains follows, all from one sample in a study of T cells expressing NK-cell markers. TCRdb reprocessed the 5' RACE reads, with one entry per CDR3 protein and no DNA. The table for this sample gives some 600,000 distinct CDR3 sequences. Sequencing used blood T cells: a sorted CD56 or NKG2C T cell subset, CD4+ or CD8+ T cells, or bulk PBMC T cells (not recorded which). The receptors stem from a man between 18 and 35 years old in good health. Both conserved end residues are part of each CDR3.

>TRBJ2-5|TRBV4-1
CASSRTSGALETQYF
>TRBJ2-5|TRBV20-1
CSASRAGLAGEGETQYF
>TRBJ1-3|TRBV4-1
CASSQEGQGFGNTIYF
>TRBJ2-3|TRBV10-2
CATVTSGRTDTQYF
>TRBJ2-1|TRBV12-3/TRBV12-4
CASTRRGGDSYNEQFF
>TRBJ2-1|TRBV7-2
CASSLRAGMGFHEQFF
>TRBJ2-1|TRBV12-3/TRBV12-4
CASRRQGSDEQFF
>TRBJ2-2|TRBV5-1
CASSWARDRVLTGELFF
>TRBJ2-1|TRBV29-1
CSVESQNEQFF
>TRBJ2-1|TRBV6-4
CASSDLAGEVEQFF
>TRBJ2-1|TRBV5-1
CASSLDGTAGPNEQFF
>TRBJ1-1|TRBV2
CASSRWGLNTEAFF
>TRBJ2-3|TRBV11-2
CASRGGDTQYF
>TRBJ1-2|TRBV6-5
CASSQGHYGYTF
>TRBJ2-1|TRBV20-1
CSAHRGNLDEQFF
>TRBJ1-2|TRBV2
CASTQNYGYTF
>TRBJ2-2|TRBV24-1
CATSASGRANGELFF
>TRBJ1-2|TRBV29-1
CSVEAAGTGFGYGYTF
>TRBJ2-3|TRBV20-1
CSARRTGSLIDTQYF
>TRBJ2-5|TRBV7-3
CASSPTGVIRETQYF
>TRBJ1-1|TRBV6-2/TRBV6-3
CASSLIRGVYTEAFF
>TRBJ2-1|TRBV27
CASSLSWDTNEQFF
>TRBJ2-3|TRBV5-1
CASRRAGGSTDTQYF
>TRBJ2-3|TRBV29-1
CSVPTGILTDTQYF
>TRBJ2-7|TRBV10-3
CATRRGQESYEQYF
>TRBJ1-4|TRBV7-2
CASSFGPNNEKLFF
>TRBJ1-6|TRBV6-6
CASRKGDSPLHF
>TRBJ2-5|TRBV6-6
CACRQGGETQYF
>TRBJ2-1|TRBV5-1
CARLSGYNEQFF
>TRBJ1-2|TRBV20-1
CSATGTGGLRGYTF
>TRBJ2-7|TRBV2
CASSVQGATSYEQYF